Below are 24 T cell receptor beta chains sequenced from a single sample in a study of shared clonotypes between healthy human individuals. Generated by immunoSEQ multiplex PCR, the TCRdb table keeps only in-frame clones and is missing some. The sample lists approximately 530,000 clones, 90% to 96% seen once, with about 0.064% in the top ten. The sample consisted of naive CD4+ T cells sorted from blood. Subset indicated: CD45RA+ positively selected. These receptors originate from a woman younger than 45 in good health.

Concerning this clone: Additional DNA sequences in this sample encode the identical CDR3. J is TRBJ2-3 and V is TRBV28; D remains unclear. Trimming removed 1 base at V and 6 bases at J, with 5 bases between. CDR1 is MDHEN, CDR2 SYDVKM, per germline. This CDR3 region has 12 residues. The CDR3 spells CASSLLRDTQYF. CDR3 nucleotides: TGTGCCAGCAGTTTATTGAGGGATACGCAGTATTTT.

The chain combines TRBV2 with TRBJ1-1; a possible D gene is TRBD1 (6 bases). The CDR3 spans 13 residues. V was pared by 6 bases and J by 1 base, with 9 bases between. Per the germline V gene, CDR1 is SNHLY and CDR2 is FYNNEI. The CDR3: CASRETGNTEAFF. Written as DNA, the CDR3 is TGTGCCAGCAGGGAGACAGGGAACACTGAAGCTTTCTTT. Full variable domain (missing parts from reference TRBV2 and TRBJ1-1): EPEVTQTPSHQVTQMGQEVILRCVPISNHLYFYWYRQILGQKVEFLVSFYNNEISEKSEIFDDQFSVERPDGSNFTLKIRSTKLEDSAMYFCASRETGNTEAFFGQGTRLTVV.

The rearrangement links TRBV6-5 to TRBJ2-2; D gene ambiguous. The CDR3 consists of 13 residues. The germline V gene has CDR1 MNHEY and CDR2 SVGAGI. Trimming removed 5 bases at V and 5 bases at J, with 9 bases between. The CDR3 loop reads CASSLTSTGELFF. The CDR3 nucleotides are TGTGCCAGCAGTCTCACCTCGACCGGGGAGCTGTTTTTT.

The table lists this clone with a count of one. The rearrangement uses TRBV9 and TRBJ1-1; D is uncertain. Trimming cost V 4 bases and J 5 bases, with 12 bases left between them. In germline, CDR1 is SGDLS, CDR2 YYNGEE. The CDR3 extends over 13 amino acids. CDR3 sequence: CASSFSTETEAFF. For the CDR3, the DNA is TGTGCCAGCAGCTTCTCAACGGAAACTGAAGCTTTCTTT.

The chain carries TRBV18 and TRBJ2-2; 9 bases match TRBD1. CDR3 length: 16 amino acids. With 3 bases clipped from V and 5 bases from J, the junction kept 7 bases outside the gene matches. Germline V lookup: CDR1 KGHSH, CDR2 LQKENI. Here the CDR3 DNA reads TGTGCCAGCTCACCTACCGGGACAGGGTGGACCGGGGAGCTGTTTTTT. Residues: CASSPTGTGWTGELFF.

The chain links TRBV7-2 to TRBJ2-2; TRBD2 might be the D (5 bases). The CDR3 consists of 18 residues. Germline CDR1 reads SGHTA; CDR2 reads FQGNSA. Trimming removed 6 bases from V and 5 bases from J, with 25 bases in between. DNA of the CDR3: TGTGCCAGCAGTTCGGTACGCCGGAGAGGGAAGGATACCGGGGAGCTGTTTTTT. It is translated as CASSSVRRRGKDTGELFF.

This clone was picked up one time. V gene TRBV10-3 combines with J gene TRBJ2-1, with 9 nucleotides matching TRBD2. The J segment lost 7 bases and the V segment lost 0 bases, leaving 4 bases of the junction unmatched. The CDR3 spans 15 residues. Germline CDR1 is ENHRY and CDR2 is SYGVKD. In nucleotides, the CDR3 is TGTGCCATCAGTGAGTCGGTCCTAGCGGGGAATGAGCAGTTCTTC. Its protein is CAISESVLAGNEQFF.

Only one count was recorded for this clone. This CDR3 reads CAWSSSTYEQYF. In DNA, the CDR3 is TGTGCCTGGAGTTCGTCAACCTACGAGCAGTACTTC. The chain links TRBV30 to TRBJ2-7, with D hard to call. The germline V and J ends were trimmed by 2 bases and 2 bases, with 7 bases remaining between them. The CDR3 has 12 residues. Germline CDR1 is GTSNPN and CDR2 is SVGIG (reference sequence).

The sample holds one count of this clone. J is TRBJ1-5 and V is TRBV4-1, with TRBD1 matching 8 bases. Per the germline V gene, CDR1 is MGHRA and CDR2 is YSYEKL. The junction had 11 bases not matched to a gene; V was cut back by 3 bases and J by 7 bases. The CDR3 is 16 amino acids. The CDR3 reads CASSHIGQGRGQPQHF. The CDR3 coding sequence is TGCGCCAGCAGCCATATAGGACAGGGACGGGGACAGCCCCAGCATTTT.

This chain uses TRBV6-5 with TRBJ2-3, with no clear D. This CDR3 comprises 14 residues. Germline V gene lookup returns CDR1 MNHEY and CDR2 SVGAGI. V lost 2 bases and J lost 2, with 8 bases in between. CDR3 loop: CASSYRAITDTQYF. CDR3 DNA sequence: TGTGCCAGCAGTTACCGGGCTATCACAGATACGCAGTATTTT.

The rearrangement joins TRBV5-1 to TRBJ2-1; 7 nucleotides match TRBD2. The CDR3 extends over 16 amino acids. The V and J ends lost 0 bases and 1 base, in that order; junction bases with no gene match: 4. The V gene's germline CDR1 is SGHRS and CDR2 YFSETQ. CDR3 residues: CASSLAPRESYNEQFF. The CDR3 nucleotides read TGCGCCAGCAGCTTGGCCCCGCGGGAGTCCTACAATGAGCAGTTCTTC.

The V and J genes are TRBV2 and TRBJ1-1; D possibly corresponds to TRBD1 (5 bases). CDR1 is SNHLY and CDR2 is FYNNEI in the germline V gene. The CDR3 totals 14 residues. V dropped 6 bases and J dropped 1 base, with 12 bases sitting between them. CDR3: CASRAGTENTEAFF. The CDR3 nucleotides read TGTGCCAGCAGGGCCGGGACCGAGAACACTGAAGCTTTCTTT. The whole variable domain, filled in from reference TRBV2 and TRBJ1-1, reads EPEVTQTPSHQVTQMGQEVILRCVPISNHLYFYWYRQILGQKVEFLVSFYNNEISEKSEIFDDQFSVERPDGSNFTLKIRSTKLEDSAMYFCASRAGTENTEAFFGQGTRLTVV.

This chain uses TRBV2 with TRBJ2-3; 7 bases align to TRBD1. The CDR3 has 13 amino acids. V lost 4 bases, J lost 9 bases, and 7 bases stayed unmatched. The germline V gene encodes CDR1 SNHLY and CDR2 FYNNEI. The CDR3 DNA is TGTGCCAGCAGTGGCCCTACAGGGGACACGCAGTATTTT. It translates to CASSGPTGDTQYF.

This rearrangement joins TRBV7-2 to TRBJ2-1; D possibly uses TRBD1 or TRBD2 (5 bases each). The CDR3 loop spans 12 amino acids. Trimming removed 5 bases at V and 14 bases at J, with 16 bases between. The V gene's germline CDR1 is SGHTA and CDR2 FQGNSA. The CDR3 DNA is TGTGCCAGCAGCCCAGACCTTAGGGACGAGTTCTTC. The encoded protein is CASSPDLRDEFF.

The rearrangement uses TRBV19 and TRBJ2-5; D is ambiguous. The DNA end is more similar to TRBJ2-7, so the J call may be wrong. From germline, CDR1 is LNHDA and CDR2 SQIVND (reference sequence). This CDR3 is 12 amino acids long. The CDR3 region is CASSSPSYEQYF. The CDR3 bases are TGTGCCAGTAGTAGCCCATCCTACGAGCAGTACTTC.

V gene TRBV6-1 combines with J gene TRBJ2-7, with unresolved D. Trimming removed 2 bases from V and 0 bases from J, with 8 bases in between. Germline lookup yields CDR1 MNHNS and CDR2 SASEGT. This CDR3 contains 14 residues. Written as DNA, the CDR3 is TGTGCCAGCAGTGAACTAGGAAGCTCCTACGAGCAGTACTTC. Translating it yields CASSELGSSYEQYF.

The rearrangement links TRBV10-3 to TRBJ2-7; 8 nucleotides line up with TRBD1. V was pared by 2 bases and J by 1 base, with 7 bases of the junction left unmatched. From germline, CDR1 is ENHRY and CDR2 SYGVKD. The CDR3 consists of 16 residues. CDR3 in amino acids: CAISEGQGGYSYEQYF. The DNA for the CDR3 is TGTGCCATCAGTGAGGGACAGGGCGGGTATTCCTACGAGCAGTACTTC.

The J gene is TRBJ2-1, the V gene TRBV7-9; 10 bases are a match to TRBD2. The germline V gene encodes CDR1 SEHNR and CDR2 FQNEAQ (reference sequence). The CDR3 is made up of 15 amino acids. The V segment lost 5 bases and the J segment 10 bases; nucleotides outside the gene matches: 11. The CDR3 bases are TGTGCCAGCAGCCAGGGGCTAGCGGGAGCGGAGGAGCAGTTCTTC. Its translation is CASSQGLAGAEEQFF.

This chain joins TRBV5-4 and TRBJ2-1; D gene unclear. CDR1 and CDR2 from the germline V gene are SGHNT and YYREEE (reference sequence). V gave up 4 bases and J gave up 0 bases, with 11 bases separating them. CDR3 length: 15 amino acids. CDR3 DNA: TGTGCCAGCAGCCCACATACTTCCTCCTACAATGAGCAGTTCTTC. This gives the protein CASSPHTSSYNEQFF.

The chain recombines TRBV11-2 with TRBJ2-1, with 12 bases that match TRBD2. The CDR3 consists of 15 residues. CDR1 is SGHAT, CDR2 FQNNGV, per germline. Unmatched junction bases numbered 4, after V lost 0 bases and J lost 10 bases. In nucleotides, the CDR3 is TGTGCCAGCAGCTTAGATCTAGCGGGGGGGTTCGAGCAGTTCTTC. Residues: CASSLDLAGGFEQFF.

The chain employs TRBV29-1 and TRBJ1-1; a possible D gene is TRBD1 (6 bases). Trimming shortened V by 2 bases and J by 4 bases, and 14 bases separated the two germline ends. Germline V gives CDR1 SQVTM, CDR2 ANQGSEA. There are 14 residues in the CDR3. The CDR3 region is CSVEHIQGGTEAFF. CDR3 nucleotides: TGCAGCGTTGAACATATACAGGGCGGCACTGAAGCTTTCTTT.

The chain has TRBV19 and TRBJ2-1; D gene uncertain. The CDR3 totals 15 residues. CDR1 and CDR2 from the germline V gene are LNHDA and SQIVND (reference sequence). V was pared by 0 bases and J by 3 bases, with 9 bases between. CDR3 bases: TGTGCCAGTAGTATAGAAACAAGCCTCTACAATGAGCAGTTCTTC. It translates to CASSIETSLYNEQFF.

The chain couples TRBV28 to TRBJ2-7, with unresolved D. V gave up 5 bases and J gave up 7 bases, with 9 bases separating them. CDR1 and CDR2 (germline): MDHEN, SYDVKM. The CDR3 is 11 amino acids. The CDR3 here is CASSTRGEQYF. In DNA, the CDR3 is TGTGCCAGCAGTACCCGAGGAGAGCAGTACTTC.

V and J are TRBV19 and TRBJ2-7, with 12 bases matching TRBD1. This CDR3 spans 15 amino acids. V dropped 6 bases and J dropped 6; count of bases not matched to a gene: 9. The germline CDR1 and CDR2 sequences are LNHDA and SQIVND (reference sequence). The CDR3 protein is CASSPPGTGGGEQYF. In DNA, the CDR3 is TGTGCCAGTAGCCCCCCCGGGACAGGGGGCGGCGAGCAGTACTTC.